This T cell receptor beta chain was identified during a study of blood T cell repertoires in COVID-19. Repertoires were generated with immunoSEQ multiplex PCR, while TCRdb's copy carries only in-frame clones and drops some. Among under 15,000 clones listed, around 70% were seen once. This clone occurred once. This receptor was identified in a man aged 60 to 75 with COVID-19, enrolled during active disease. The sample comprised peripheral blood.

The CDR3: CASSPFGGDYEQYV. CDR3 bases: TGTGCCAGCAGTCCGTTCGGGGGGGACTACGAGCAGTACGTC. The rearrangement joins TRBV27 to TRBJ2-7, with 8 bases fitting TRBD2. The germline V gene has CDR1 MNHEY and CDR2 SMNVEV (reference sequence). The CDR3 runs 14 residues. Losses at the gene ends were 5 bases for V and 3 bases for J; bases not matched to a gene: 6.